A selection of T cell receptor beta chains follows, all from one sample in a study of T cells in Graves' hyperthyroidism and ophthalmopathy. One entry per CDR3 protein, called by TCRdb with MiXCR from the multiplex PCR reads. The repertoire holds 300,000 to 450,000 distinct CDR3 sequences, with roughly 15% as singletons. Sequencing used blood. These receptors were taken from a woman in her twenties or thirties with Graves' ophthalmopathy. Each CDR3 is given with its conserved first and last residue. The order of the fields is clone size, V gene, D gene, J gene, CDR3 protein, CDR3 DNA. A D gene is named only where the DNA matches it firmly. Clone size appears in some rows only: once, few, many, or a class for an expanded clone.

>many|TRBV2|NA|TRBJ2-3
CASSPAMGTDTQYF
TGTGCCAGCTCCCCAGCAATGGGCACAGATACGCAGTATTTT
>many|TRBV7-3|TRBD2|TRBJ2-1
CASSLTSGGGHEQFF
TGTGCCAGCAGCTTAACTAGCGGGGGCGGCCATGAGCAGTTCTTC
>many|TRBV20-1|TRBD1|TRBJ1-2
CSASALFSALHDRADGYTF
TGCAGTGCTAGCGCCCTTTTTAGCGCCCTCCACGACAGGGCTGATGGCTACACCTTC
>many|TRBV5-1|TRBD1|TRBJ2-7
CASSLKGAGYEQYF
TGCGCCAGCAGCTTAAAGGGGGCGGGCTACGAGCAGTACTTC
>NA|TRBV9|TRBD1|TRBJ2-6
CASSFFDRAPGANVLTF
TGTGCCAGCAGCTTTTTCGACAGGGCTCCTGGGGCCAACGTCCTGACTTTC
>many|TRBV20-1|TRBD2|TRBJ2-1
CSANSGGPIPWRGYNEQFF
TGCAGTGCAAATAGCGGGGGGCCCATCCCGTGGCGGGGATACAATGAGCAGTTCTTC
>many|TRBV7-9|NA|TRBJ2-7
CASSLKGAYEQYF
TGTGCCAGCAGCTTGAAGGGGGCCTACGAGCAGTACTTC
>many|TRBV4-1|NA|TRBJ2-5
CASSQEWAVTRETQYF
TGCGCCAGCAGCCAAGAATGGGCGGTAACTAGGGAGACCCAGTACTTC
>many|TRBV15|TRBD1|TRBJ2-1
CATSRDLPTGVKDNEQFF
TGTGCCACCAGCAGAGATCTTCCGACAGGGGTTAAAGACAATGAGCAGTTCTTC
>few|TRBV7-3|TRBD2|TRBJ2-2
CASSLRGTRTSGSLNPNTGELFF
TGTGCCAGCAGCTTAAGAGGAACACGGACTAGCGGGAGCTTAAATCCGAACACCGGGGAGCTGTTTTTT
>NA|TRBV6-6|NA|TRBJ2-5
CASSYSWATRETQYF
TGTGCCAGCAGTTACTCGTGGGCCACCCGGGAGACCCAGTACTTC
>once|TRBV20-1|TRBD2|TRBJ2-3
CSAGGGLPTDTQYF
TGCAGTGCTGGGGGGGGACTACCCACAGATACGCAGTATTTT
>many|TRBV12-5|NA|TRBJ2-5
CASGPTTPGQNQETQYF
TGTGCTAGTGGTCCAACAACTCCCGGACAGAACCAAGAGACCCAGTACTTC
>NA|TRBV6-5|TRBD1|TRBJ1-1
CASSYRADRGRFPEAFF
TGTGCCAGCAGTTACAGGGCGGACAGGGGTCGCTTCCCTGAAGCTTTCTTT
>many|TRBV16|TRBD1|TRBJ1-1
CASSQETGTNTEAFF
TGTGCCAGCAGCCAAGAGACAGGGACGAACACTGAAGCTTTCTTT
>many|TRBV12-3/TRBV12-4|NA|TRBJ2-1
CASSFARGPNEQFF
TGTGCCAGCAGTTTTGCCAGGGGTCCGAATGAGCAGTTCTTC
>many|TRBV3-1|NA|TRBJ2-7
CASSQDREPYEQYF
TGTGCCAGCAGCCAAGACAGGGAACCGTACGAGCAGTACTTC
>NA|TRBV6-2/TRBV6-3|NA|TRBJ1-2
CASSYLHYGYTF
TGTGCCAGCAGTTACTTACACTATGGCTACACCTTC
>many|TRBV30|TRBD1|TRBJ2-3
CAWSVPGGTQYF
TGTGCCTGGAGTGTACCAGGGGGAACGCAGTATTTT
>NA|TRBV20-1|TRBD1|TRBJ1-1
CSARRGDRGTEAFF
TGCAGTGCTAGACGGGGAGACAGGGGGACTGAAGCTTTCTTT
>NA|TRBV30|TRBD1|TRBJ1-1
CAWSPRGDTEAFF
TGTGCCTGGAGTCCCAGGGGGGACACTGAAGCTTTCTTT
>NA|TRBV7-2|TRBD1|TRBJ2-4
CASSPKGQGDTKKYF
TGTGCCAGCAGCCCTAAAGGACAGGGGGACACCAAAAAGTACTTC
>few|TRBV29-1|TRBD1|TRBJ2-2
CSALDRPHANTGELFF
TGCAGCGCCTTGGACAGGCCGCACGCGAACACCGGGGAGCTGTTTTTT
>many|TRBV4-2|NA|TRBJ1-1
CASSWRVGMNTEAFF
TGTGCCAGCAGCTGGAGGGTAGGCATGAACACTGAAGCTTTCTTT
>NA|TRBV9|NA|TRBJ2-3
CASSVGGLGTDTQYF
TGTGCCAGCAGCGTAGGAGGGCTGGGCACAGATACGCAGTATTTT
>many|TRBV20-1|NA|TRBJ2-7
CSATADTGILHEQYF
TGCAGTGCTACTGCTGATACTGGAATTCTCCACGAGCAGTACTTC
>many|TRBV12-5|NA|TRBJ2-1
CASGFASASFNEQFF
TGTGCTAGTGGTTTCGCGAGTGCCTCTTTCAATGAGCAGTTCTTC
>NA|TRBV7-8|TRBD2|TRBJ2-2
CASSLALAGGLLF
TGTGCCAGCAGCTTAGCACTAGCGGGGGGGCTGCTTTTT
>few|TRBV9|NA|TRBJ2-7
CASSVDQGPYEQYF
TGTGCCAGCAGCGTAGACCAGGGACCCTACGAGCAGTACTTC
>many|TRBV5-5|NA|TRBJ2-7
CASSQWGGIDEQYF
TGTGCCAGCAGCCAATGGGGCGGAATCGACGAGCAGTACTTC
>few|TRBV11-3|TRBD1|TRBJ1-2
CASSLGRGRGLGYTF
TGTGCCAGCAGCTTAGGGCGGGGCAGGGGGCTCGGCTACACCTTC
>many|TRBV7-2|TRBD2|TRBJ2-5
CASSSRAGGPRQETQYF
TGTGCCAGCAGCTCCCGAGCGGGGGGGCCAAGGCAAGAGACCCAGTACTTC
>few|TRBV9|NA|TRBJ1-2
CASGPTGNVRGYTF
TGTGCCAGCGGACCTACAGGGAACGTGCGGGGCTACACCTTC
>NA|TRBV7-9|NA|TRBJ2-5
CASSFRDLFETQYF
TGTGCCAGCAGCTTCCGGGACTTATTCGAGACCCAGTACTTC
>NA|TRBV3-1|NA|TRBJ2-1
CASSQFTSSYNEQFF
TGTGCCAGCAGCCAATTTACCAGCTCCTACAATGAGCAGTTCTTC
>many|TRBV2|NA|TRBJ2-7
CASSGQVYEQYF
TGTGCCAGCAGTGGACAGGTCTACGAGCAGTACTTC
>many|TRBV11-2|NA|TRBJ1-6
CASSLRGLPLHF
TGTGCCAGCAGCTTAAGGGGGTTACCCCTCCACTTT
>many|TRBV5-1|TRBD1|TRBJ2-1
CASSFTGTGDNEQFF
TGCGCCAGCAGCTTCACCGGGACAGGGGACAATGAGCAGTTCTTC
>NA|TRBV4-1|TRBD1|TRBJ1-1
CASSHDRQGGTEAFF
TGCGCCAGCAGCCATGACAGACAGGGCGGCACTGAAGCTTTCTTT
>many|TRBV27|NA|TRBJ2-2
CASQFSGVVHTGELFF
TGTGCCAGCCAGTTCAGTGGGGTCGTGCACACCGGGGAGCTGTTTTTT
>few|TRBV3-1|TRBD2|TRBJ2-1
CASSQLAGGLNEQFF
TGTGCCAGCAGCCAACTAGCGGGGGGCCTCAATGAGCAGTTCTTC
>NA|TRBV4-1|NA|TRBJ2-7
CASSQDSDYEQYF
TGCGCCAGCAGCCAAGATAGTGACTACGAGCAGTACTTC
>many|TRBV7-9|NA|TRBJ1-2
CASSLDPPNYGYTF
TGTGCCAGCAGCTTAGACCCCCCTAACTATGGCTACACCTTC
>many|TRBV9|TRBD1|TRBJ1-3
CASSTGQGQGNTIYF
TGTGCCAGCAGCACTGGACAGGGGCAGGGAAACACCATATATTTT
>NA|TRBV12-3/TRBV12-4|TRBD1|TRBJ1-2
CASSLRDRGGYGYTF
TGTGCCAGCAGTCTCCGGGACAGGGGTGGCTATGGCTACACCTTC